This is a list of T cell receptor beta chains from one sample in a study of T cell repertoires in cytomegalovirus infection. TCRdb re-called the reads through MiXCR, storing one row per CDR3 protein. The sample includes tens of thousands of distinct CDR3 sequences, 20% to 25% seen only once; the top ten take under 85%. The antigens for these receptors are not known. Material for sequencing was PBMCs, sequenced either directly or after in vitro stimulation (not recorded which). Receptors were obtained from a human donor in good health (CMV status not recorded). Some clones in this sample may be carry-over from other donors' samples. Both conserved end residues are part of each CDR3. D genes are given only for firm matches. Expanded clones get a size class; other rows say once, few or many, or leave the size out.

v_call: TRBV20-1
d_call: TRBD1
j_call: TRBJ2-4
clone_size: NA
cdr3_aa: CSASDRGNIQYF
cdr3_nt: TGCAGTGCTAGTGACAGGGGGAACATTCAGTACTTC

v_call: TRBV7-2
d_call: NA
j_call: TRBJ1-5
clone_size: many
cdr3_aa: CASSLWGKTWPQHF
cdr3_nt: TGTGCCAGCAGCTTATGGGGGAAGACATGGCCCCAGCATTTT

v_call: TRBV5-1
d_call: NA
j_call: TRBJ1-1
clone_size: NA
cdr3_aa: CASSLVSRGTEAFF
cdr3_nt: TGCGCCAGCAGCTTGGTCAGCAGGGGCACTGAAGCTTTCTTT

v_call: TRBV6-2/TRBV6-3
d_call: NA
j_call: TRBJ1-1
clone_size: few
cdr3_aa: CASSFPQGTEAFF
cdr3_nt: TGTGCCAGCAGTTTCCCTCAGGGGACTGAAGCTTTCTTT

v_call: TRBV4-1
d_call: TRBD2
j_call: TRBJ2-3
clone_size: many
cdr3_aa: CASSQDASGRRDTQYF
cdr3_nt: TGCGCCAGCAGCCAAGATGCTAGCGGGAGGCGAGATACGCAGTATTTT

v_call: TRBV27
d_call: NA
j_call: TRBJ2-3
clone_size: once
cdr3_aa: CASSLRDLADTQYF
cdr3_nt: TGTGCCAGCAGTTTAAGGGACCTCGCAGATACGCAGTATTTT

v_call: TRBV13
d_call: NA
j_call: TRBJ2-1
clone_size: NA
cdr3_aa: CASSFTVAAHEQFF
cdr3_nt: TGCGCCAGCAGCTTCACCGTAGCAGCCCATGAGCAGTTCTTC

v_call: TRBV4-1
d_call: TRBD2
j_call: TRBJ2-3
clone_size: few
cdr3_aa: CASSQVLAGADTQYF
cdr3_nt: TGCGCCAGCAGCCAAGTACTAGCGGGAGCAGATACGCAGTATTTT

v_call: TRBV29-1
d_call: NA
j_call: TRBJ2-5
clone_size: NA
cdr3_aa: CSVGGLEETQYF
cdr3_nt: TGCAGCGTTGGTGGGCTAGAAGAGACCCAGTACTTC

v_call: TRBV14
d_call: NA
j_call: TRBJ2-1
clone_size: NA
cdr3_aa: CASSRGDSRTYNEQFF
cdr3_nt: TGTGCCAGCAGCCGAGGGGACTCCCGAACCTACAATGAGCAGTTCTTC

v_call: TRBV20-1
d_call: NA
j_call: TRBJ2-7
clone_size: NA
cdr3_aa: CSAPVGGTYEQYF
cdr3_nt: TGCAGTGCTCCGGTGGGGGGAACCTACGAGCAGTACTTC

v_call: TRBV2
d_call: NA
j_call: TRBJ1-2
clone_size: few
cdr3_aa: CASSPDNRHGYTF
cdr3_nt: TGTGCCAGCAGTCCCGACAACCGCCATGGCTACACCTTC

v_call: TRBV7-2
d_call: NA
j_call: TRBJ2-7
clone_size: many
cdr3_aa: CASSLVIYEQYF
cdr3_nt: TGTGCCAGCAGCTTAGTCATCTACGAGCAGTACTTC

v_call: TRBV7-8
d_call: TRBD2
j_call: TRBJ2-1
clone_size: few
cdr3_aa: CASSLLTSGSSYNEQFF
cdr3_nt: TGTGCCAGCAGCTTACTCACTAGCGGGAGCTCCTACAATGAGCAGTTCTTC

v_call: TRBV19
d_call: TRBD2
j_call: TRBJ2-1
clone_size: few
cdr3_aa: CASNSAGEIVNEQFF
cdr3_nt: TGTGCCAGTAATTCAGCGGGAGAGATAGTCAATGAGCAGTTCTTC

v_call: TRBV5-1
d_call: TRBD1
j_call: TRBJ1-2
clone_size: few
cdr3_aa: CASSPWDRARGYTF
cdr3_nt: TGCGCCAGCAGCCCATGGGACAGGGCCCGTGGCTACACCTTC

v_call: TRBV7-2
d_call: NA
j_call: TRBJ2-5
clone_size: many
cdr3_aa: CASSLGTRETQYF
cdr3_nt: TGTGCCAGCAGCTTAGGGACCCGGGAGACCCAGTACTTC

v_call: TRBV14
d_call: NA
j_call: TRBJ1-1
clone_size: NA
cdr3_aa: CASSQQGRTEAFF
cdr3_nt: TGTGCCAGCAGCCAGCAGGGCCGCACTGAAGCTTTCTTT

v_call: TRBV15
d_call: TRBD2
j_call: TRBJ2-5
clone_size: few
cdr3_aa: CATSSRIGGLAGSETQYF
cdr3_nt: TGTGCCACCAGCAGCAGGATAGGAGGACTAGCGGGAAGTGAGACCCAGTACTTC

v_call: TRBV11-2
d_call: NA
j_call: TRBJ2-7
clone_size: many
cdr3_aa: CASSAGTLGGYEQYF
cdr3_nt: TGTGCCAGCAGCGCCGGCACACTAGGAGGCTACGAGCAGTACTTC

v_call: TRBV7-3
d_call: NA
j_call: TRBJ2-3
clone_size: many
cdr3_aa: CASSSSGATDTQYF
cdr3_nt: TGTGCCAGCAGCTCCTCAGGGGCCACAGATACGCAGTATTTT

v_call: TRBV11-3
d_call: NA
j_call: TRBJ2-2
clone_size: few
cdr3_aa: CASSVGVLANTGELFF
cdr3_nt: TGTGCCAGCAGCGTAGGGGTTCTCGCGAACACCGGGGAGCTGTTTTTT

v_call: TRBV9
d_call: TRBD1
j_call: TRBJ1-1
clone_size: few
cdr3_aa: CASSTTGGSLAEAFF
cdr3_nt: TGTGCCAGCAGCACGACAGGGGGAAGTCTCGCTGAAGCTTTCTTT

v_call: TRBV12-3/TRBV12-4
d_call: NA
j_call: TRBJ1-2
clone_size: many
cdr3_aa: CASSPLGSGYTF
cdr3_nt: TGTGCCAGCAGTCCGTTGGGTTCTGGCTACACCTTC

v_call: TRBV20-1
d_call: TRBD1
j_call: TRBJ1-6
clone_size: few
cdr3_aa: CSARDPGQGLPNSPLHF
cdr3_nt: TGCAGTGCTAGAGATCCGGGACAGGGACTACCCAATTCACCCCTCCACTTT

v_call: TRBV20-1
d_call: NA
j_call: TRBJ1-1
clone_size: NA
cdr3_aa: CSARISGRIMNTEAFF
cdr3_nt: TGCAGTGCTAGAATTTCCGGGCGGATCATGAACACTGAAGCTTTCTTT

v_call: TRBV6-6
d_call: NA
j_call: TRBJ1-1
clone_size: NA
cdr3_aa: CASTQTGGVYAFF
cdr3_nt: TGTGCCAGCACCCAAACCGGTGGGGTCTATGCTTTCTTT

v_call: TRBV28
d_call: TRBD1
j_call: TRBJ1-3
clone_size: NA
cdr3_aa: CASKITGVGNTIYF
cdr3_nt: TGTGCCAGCAAGATAACAGGGGTTGGAAACACCATATATTTT

v_call: TRBV7-2
d_call: NA
j_call: TRBJ2-2
clone_size: many
cdr3_aa: CASSLEGVVATGELFF
cdr3_nt: TGTGCCAGCAGCTTGGAGGGAGTGGTTGCCACCGGGGAGCTGTTTTTT

v_call: TRBV24-1
d_call: TRBD1
j_call: TRBJ1-4
clone_size: NA
cdr3_aa: CATSDLKGAKSEKLFF
cdr3_nt: TGTGCCACCAGTGATTTGAAGGGGGCGAAATCGGAAAAACTGTTTTTT

v_call: TRBV4-3
d_call: NA
j_call: TRBJ2-1
clone_size: NA
cdr3_aa: CASSQGILALSSYNEQFF
cdr3_nt: TGCGCCAGCAGCCAAGGGATCCTAGCGCTGAGCTCCTACAATGAGCAGTTCTTC

v_call: TRBV28
d_call: TRBD1
j_call: TRBJ1-2
clone_size: few
cdr3_aa: CASSLVNRGRGYTF
cdr3_nt: TGTGCCAGCAGCCTCGTGAACAGGGGGCGGGGCTACACCTTC

v_call: TRBV30
d_call: NA
j_call: TRBJ2-3
clone_size: NA
cdr3_aa: CAWTGADTQYF
cdr3_nt: TGTGCCTGGACGGGGGCAGATACGCAGTATTTT

v_call: TRBV7-9
d_call: TRBD2
j_call: TRBJ2-1
clone_size: NA
cdr3_aa: CASSSANGRGEQFF
cdr3_nt: TGTGCCAGCAGCTCTGCGAACGGGAGGGGTGAGCAGTTCTTC

v_call: TRBV7-8
d_call: NA
j_call: TRBJ1-1
clone_size: many
cdr3_aa: CASSLDTEAFF
cdr3_nt: TGTGCCAGCAGCTTGGACACTGAAGCTTTCTTT